This paragraph reports one T cell receptor beta chain. The data originate from a study of blood T cell repertoires in COVID-19. Study-wide background: Acute and convalescent COVID-19 samples came from the United States, Italy and Spain. Sources were T cells, B-cell-depleted T cells, or PBMCs; the material itself was cDNA or gDNA.

V trimming: 0 bases; J trimming: 0 bases; junction bases outside the gene matches: 3. The germline V gene has CDR1 SGDLS and CDR2 YYNGEE. The length of the CDR3 is 16 residues. Per the original data handling: Amplified reference gene primers provided the basis for estimating nucleated cell counts. Clones were sequenced by immunoSEQ multiplex PCR, and TCRdb holds only the in-frame ones, with some missing. That table supplies the V and J calls and clone size; D and trimming were determined from the DNA. This table has 400,000 to 500,000 clones, 80% to 90% appearing once. The chain joins TRBV9 to TRBJ1-3; TRBD1 agrees at 7 bases. This TCR came from a woman aged 25 to 39 with active or convalescent COVID-19. Sequencing used peripheral blood. In DNA form, the CDR3 reads TGTGCCAGCAGCGTAGGGCCAGGGGGCTCTGGAAACACCATATATTTT. This translates into CASSVGPGGSGNTIYF.